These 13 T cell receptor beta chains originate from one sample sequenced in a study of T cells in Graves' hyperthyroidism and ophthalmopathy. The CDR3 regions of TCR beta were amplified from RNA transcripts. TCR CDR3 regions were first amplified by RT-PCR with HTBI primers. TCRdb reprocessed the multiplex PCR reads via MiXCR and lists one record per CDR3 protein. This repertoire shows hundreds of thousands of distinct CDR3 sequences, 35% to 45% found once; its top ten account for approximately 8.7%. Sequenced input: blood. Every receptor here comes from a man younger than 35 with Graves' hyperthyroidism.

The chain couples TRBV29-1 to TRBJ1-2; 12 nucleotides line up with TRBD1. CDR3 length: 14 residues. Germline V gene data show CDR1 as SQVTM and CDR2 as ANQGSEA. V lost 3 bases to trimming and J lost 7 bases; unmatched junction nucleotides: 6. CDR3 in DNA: TGCAGCGTTGAGGGGGGGACAGGGGGCCTTGGCTACACCTTC. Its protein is CSVEGGTGGLGYTF.

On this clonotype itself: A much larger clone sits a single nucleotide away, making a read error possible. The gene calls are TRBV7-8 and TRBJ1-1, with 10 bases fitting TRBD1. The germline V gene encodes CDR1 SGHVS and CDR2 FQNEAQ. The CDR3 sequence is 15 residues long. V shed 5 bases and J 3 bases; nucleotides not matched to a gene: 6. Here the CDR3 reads CASSLRDRGDTEAFF. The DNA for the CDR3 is TGTGCCAGCAGCCTACGGGACAGGGGAGACACTGAAGCTTTCTTT.

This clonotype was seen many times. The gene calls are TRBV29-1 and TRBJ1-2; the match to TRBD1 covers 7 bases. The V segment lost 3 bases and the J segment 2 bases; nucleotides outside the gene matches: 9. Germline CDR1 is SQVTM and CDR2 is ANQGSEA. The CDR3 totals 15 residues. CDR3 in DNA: TGCAGCGTTGAGATAACAGGGGATAACAACTATGGCTACACCTTC. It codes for CSVEITGDNNYGYTF.

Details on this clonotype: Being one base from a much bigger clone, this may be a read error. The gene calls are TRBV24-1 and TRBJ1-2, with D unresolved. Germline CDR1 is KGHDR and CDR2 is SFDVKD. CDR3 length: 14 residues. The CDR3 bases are TGTGCCGCCAGTGATTTCTCTGCTAACTATGGCTACACCTTC. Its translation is CAASDFSANYGYTF.

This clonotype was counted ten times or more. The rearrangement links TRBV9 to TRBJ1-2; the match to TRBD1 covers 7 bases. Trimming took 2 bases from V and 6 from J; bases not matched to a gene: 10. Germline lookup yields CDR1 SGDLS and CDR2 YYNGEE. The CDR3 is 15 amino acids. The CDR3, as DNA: TGTGCCAGCAGCGTCCCAAGAGGGGGCATAGATGGCTACACCTTC. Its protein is CASSVPRGGIDGYTF.

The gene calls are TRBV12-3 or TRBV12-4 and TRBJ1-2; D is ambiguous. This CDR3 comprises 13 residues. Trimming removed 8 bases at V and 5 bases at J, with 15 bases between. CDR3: CASLSSRWYGYTF. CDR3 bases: TGTGCCAGCCTATCTTCCCGATGGTATGGCTACACCTTC.

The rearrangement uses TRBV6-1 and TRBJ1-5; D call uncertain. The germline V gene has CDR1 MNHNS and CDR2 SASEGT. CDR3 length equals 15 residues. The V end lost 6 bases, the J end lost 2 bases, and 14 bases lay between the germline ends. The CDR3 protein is CASRAPGWGNQPQHF. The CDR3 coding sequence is TGTGCCAGCAGAGCTCCGGGCTGGGGCAATCAGCCCCAGCATTTT.

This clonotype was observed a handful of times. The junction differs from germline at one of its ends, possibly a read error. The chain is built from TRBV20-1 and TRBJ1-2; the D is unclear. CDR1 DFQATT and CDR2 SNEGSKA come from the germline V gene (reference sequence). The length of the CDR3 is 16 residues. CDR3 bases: TGCAGTGCTGGAGAGGCTCTGGACGTTGGAAGAGCTGGCTACACCTTC. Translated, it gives CSAGEALDVGRAGYTF.

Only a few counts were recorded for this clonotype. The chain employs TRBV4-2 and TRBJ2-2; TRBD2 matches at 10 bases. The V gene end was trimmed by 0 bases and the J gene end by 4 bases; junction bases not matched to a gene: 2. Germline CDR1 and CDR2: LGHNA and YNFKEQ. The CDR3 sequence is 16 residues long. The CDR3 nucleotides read TGTGCCAGCAGCCAAGAAGAGCGGGGGGGCACCGGGGAGCTGTTTTTT. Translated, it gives CASSQEERGGTGELFF.

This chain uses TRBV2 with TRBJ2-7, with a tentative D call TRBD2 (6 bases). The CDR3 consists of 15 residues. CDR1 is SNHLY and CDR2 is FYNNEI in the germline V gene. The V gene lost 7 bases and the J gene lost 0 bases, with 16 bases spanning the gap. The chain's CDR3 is CASTPDYLSSYEQYF. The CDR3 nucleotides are TGTGCCAGCACCCCGGACTATCTTAGCTCCTACGAGCAGTACTTC.

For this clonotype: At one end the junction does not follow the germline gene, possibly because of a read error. The CDR3 here is CASSSGEGRYEQYF. The CDR3 coding sequence is TGTGCCAGCAGTTCGGGGGAGGGCCGCTACGAGCAGTACTTC. The chain links TRBV24-1 to TRBJ2-7; 7 bases are shared with TRBD2. The CDR3 consists of 14 residues. Per germline, CDR1 KGHDR and CDR2 SFDVKD.

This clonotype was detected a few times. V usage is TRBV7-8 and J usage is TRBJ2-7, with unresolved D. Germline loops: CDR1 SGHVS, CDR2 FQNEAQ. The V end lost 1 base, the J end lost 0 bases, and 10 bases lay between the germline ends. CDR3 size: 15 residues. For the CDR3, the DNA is TGTGCCAGCAGCTTAGTTAGTGGGCGCTCCTACGAGCAGTACTTC. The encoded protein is CASSLVSGRSYEQYF.

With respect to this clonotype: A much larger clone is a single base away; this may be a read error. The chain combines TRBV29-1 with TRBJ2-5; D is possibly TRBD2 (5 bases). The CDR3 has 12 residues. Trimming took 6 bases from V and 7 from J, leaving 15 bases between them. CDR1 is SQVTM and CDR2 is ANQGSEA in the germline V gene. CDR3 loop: CSVRGVGGTQYF. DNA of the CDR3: TGCAGCGTCCGGGGTGTAGGTGGGACCCAGTACTTC. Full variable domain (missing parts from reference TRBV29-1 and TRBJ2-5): SAVISQKPSRDICQRGTSLTIQCQVDSQVTMMFWYRQQPGQSLTLIATANQGSEATYESGFVIDKFPISRPNLTFSTLTVSNMSPEDSSIYLCSVRGVGGTQYFGPGTRLLVL.